These 11 T cell receptor beta chains were sequenced from one sample in a study of cytomegalovirus exposure and HLA in healthy donors. Amplification used 60 Vbeta primers and 13 Jbeta primers. Data came from immunoSEQ multiplex PCR; TCRdb stores just in-frame clones and leaves some out. The data show tens of thousands of clones, and the top ten clones hold approximately 3.6%. The sample consisted of PBMCs. All receptors come from a female donor in good health and CMV-seropositive.

The CDR3 DNA follows: TGTGCCAGCAGCTTCGGGGGGTCGCTCTCTGGAAACACCATATATTTT. It specifies CASSFGGSLSGNTIYF. The chain carries TRBV7-9 and TRBJ1-3; TRBD1 is a possible D gene (5 bases). Between the trimmed V and J ends, which lost 3 bases and 0 bases, there was a span of 12 bases. Germline values: CDR1 SEHNR, CDR2 FQNEAQ (reference sequence). The CDR3 runs 16 residues.

About this clone: At one end the junction does not follow the germline gene, possibly because of a read error. V is TRBV20-1 and J is TRBJ2-7; 7 bases agree with TRBD1. The germline V gene has CDR1 DFQATT and CDR2 SNEGSKA (reference sequence). CDR3 length equals 11 residues. Here the CDR3 reads CSARDLGTDPF. In nucleotides, the CDR3 is TGCAGTGCTAGAGATCTTGGGACAGACCCTTTC.

The genes are TRBV5-1 and TRBJ1-2; D ambiguous. CDR3 length equals 13 residues. Germline V gene data show CDR1 as SGHRS and CDR2 as YFSETQ. Trimming pared 2 bases from V and 8 bases from J, leaving 13 bases between. The CDR3 region is CASSFTDARGYTF. Here the CDR3 DNA reads TGCGCCAGCAGCTTCACCGACGCTAGGGGCTACACCTTC.

To note about this clone: Other DNA sequences in this sample translate to the same CDR3. V usage is TRBV5-6 and J usage is TRBJ2-2; TRBD1 matches at 8 bases. Germline CDR1 is SGHDT and CDR2 is YYEEEE. This CDR3 spans 15 amino acids. V shed 3 bases, J shed 4 bases, and the junction held 5 bases outside the gene matches. CDR3 loop: CASSSPDRATGELFF. The CDR3 coding sequence is TGTGCCAGCAGCTCTCCGGACAGGGCCACCGGGGAGCTGTTTTTT.

The chain links TRBV30 to TRBJ2-2; D is uncertain. The CDR3 totals 17 residues. From germline, CDR1 is GTSNPN and CDR2 SVGIG (reference sequence). V was shortened by 4 bases and J by 1 base, with 19 bases between the two germline ends. CDR3 amino acids: CAWIPLPVKMNTGELFF. The DNA of the CDR3 is TGTGCCTGGATCCCCCTGCCGGTGAAGATGAACACCGGGGAGCTGTTTTTT. The complete variable domain, with remaining parts taken from reference TRBV30 and TRBJ2-2, reads SQTIHQWPATLVQPVGSPLSLECTVEGTSNPNLYWYRQAAGRGLQLLFYSVGIGQISSEVPQNLSASRPQDRQFILSSKKLLLSDSGFYLCAWIPLPVKMNTGELFFGEGSRLTVL.

This chain uses TRBV28 with TRBJ2-5; D is unclear. V lost 6 bases to trimming and J lost 4 bases, with 6 bases between them. This CDR3 is built from 11 residues. The germline CDR1 and CDR2 sequences are MDHEN and SYDVKM. CDR3 sequence (DNA): TGTGCCAGCAGCTCCCGAGAGACCCAGTACTTC. It codes for CASSSRETQYF.

The chain combines TRBV5-1 with TRBJ2-7; tentatively, D is TRBD1 (5 bases). V gave up 2 bases and J gave up 3 bases, with 6 bases separating them. Looked up from germline, CDR1 is SGHRS and CDR2 is YFSETQ. CDR3 length: 12 amino acids. In nucleotides, the CDR3 is TGCGCCAGCAGCTTAGGGGACTACGAGCAGTACTTC. Its protein is CASSLGDYEQYF.

The rearrangement joins TRBV2 to TRBJ1-2; no definite D call. Trimming removed 4 bases from V and 4 bases from J, with 7 bases in between. CDR1 is SNHLY and CDR2 is FYNNEI in the germline V gene. CDR3 length: 12 residues. The CDR3 is CASSALSYGYTF. In DNA form, the CDR3 reads TGTGCCAGCAGTGCCCTCTCCTATGGCTACACCTTC.

This CDR3 reads CASSPSGGAYEQYF. Here the CDR3 DNA reads TGTGCCAGCAGCCCCAGCGGGGGGGCGTACGAGCAGTACTTC. The rearrangement uses TRBV13 and TRBJ2-7; 10 nucleotides align to TRBD2. The germline V gene has CDR1 PRHDT and CDR2 FYEKMQ (reference sequence). J was trimmed by 4 bases and V by 5 bases; bases with no gene match: 5. There are 14 residues in the CDR3.

This sequence joins TRBV7-9 and TRBJ2-3; TRBD2 matches 8 bases. Germline loops: CDR1 SEHNR, CDR2 FQNEAQ (reference sequence). The V segment lost 1 base and the J segment 1 base; nucleotides outside the gene matches: 1. The CDR3 extends over 15 amino acids. The CDR3 bases are TGTGCCAGCAGCTTAGGTAGCGGGGGCACAGATACGCAGTATTTT. Translating it yields CASSLGSGGTDTQYF.

The V and J genes are TRBV5-1 and TRBJ1-1; 7 bases match TRBD1. V lost 4 bases, J lost 3 bases, and 6 bases stayed unmatched. From germline, CDR1 is SGHRS and CDR2 YFSETQ. This CDR3 spans 14 amino acids. The CDR3 DNA reads TGCGCCAGCAGCCAGGGACAGAGGGACACTGAAGCTTTCTTT. It specifies CASSQGQRDTEAFF.